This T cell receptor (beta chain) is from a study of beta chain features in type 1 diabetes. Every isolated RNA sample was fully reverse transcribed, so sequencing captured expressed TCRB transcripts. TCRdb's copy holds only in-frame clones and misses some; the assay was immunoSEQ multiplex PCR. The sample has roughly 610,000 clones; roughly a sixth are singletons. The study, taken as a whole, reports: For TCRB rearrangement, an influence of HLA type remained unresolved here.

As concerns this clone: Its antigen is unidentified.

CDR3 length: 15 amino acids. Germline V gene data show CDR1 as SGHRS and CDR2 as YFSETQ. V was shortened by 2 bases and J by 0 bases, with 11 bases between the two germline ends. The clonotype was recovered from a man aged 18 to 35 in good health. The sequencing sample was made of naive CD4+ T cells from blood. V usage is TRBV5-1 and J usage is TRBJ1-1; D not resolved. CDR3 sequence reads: CASSFGSVMNTEAFF. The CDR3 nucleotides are TGCGCCAGCAGCTTCGGATCAGTGATGAACACTGAAGCTTTCTTT.